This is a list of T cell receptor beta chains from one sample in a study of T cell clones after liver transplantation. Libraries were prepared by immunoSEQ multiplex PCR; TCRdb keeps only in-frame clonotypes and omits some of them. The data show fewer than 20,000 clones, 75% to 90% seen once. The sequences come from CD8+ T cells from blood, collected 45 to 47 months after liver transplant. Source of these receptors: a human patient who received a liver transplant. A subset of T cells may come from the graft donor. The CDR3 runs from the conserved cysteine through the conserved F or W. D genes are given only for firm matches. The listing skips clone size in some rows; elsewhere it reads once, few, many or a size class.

CDR3nt: TGTGCCAGCAGCATAGGACTAGCGGGAGACCTCATAAATGAGCAGTTCTTC; CDR3aa: CASSIGLAGDLINEQFF; j_gene: TRBJ2-1; abundance: once; v_gene: TRBV5-4; d_gene: TRBD2
CDR3nt: TGTGCCAGCAGCTTAGGGATAAGACCCAGCTCCTACAATGAGCAGTTCTTC; CDR3aa: CASSLGIRPSSYNEQFF; j_gene: TRBJ2-1; abundance: .; v_gene: TRBV11-2; d_gene: .
CDR3nt: TGTGCCAGCAGCCCTGGACGGCTGAACACCGGGGAGCTGTTTTTT; CDR3aa: CASSPGRLNTGELFF; j_gene: TRBJ2-2; abundance: .; v_gene: TRBV5-6; d_gene: .
CDR3nt: TGCGCCAGCGCCGACGGAGTAGGAGATAGCAATCAGCCCCAGCATTTT; CDR3aa: CASADGVGDSNQPQHF; j_gene: TRBJ1-5; abundance: .; v_gene: TRBV5-1; d_gene: .
CDR3nt: TGCGCCAGCAGCTTGGGGGATAGCGGGAGAACCCGAGCCTACGAGCAGTACTTC; CDR3aa: CASSLGDSGRTRAYEQYF; j_gene: TRBJ2-7; abundance: .; v_gene: TRBV5-1; d_gene: TRBD2
CDR3nt: TGTGCCAGTAGTATAAGGGACAGTTCAGTAAACGAGCAGTACTTC; CDR3aa: CASSIRDSSVNEQYF; j_gene: TRBJ2-7; abundance: .; v_gene: TRBV19; d_gene: TRBD1
CDR3nt: TGCGCCAGCAGCCAAGATACGGGGCTCTCCTACGAGCAGTACTTC; CDR3aa: CASSQDTGLSYEQYF; j_gene: TRBJ2-7; abundance: .; v_gene: TRBV4-3; d_gene: .
CDR3nt: TGTGCCAGCTCCCTGGGACAGTTCCAAGAGACCCAGTACTTC; CDR3aa: CASSLGQFQETQYF; j_gene: TRBJ2-5; abundance: .; v_gene: TRBV18; d_gene: TRBD1
CDR3nt: TGTGCCAGCAGCCCCTGGCTAACAGATACGCAGTATTTT; CDR3aa: CASSPWLTDTQYF; j_gene: TRBJ2-3; abundance: .; v_gene: TRBV7-9; d_gene: .
CDR3nt: TGTGCCAGCAGGAAGCGGGAGTCCAATGAGCAGTTCTTC; CDR3aa: CASRKRESNEQFF; j_gene: TRBJ2-1; abundance: .; v_gene: TRBV28; d_gene: TRBD2
CDR3nt: TGTGCCAGTAGTATACCGGGACAGCACAATGAGCAGTTCTTC; CDR3aa: CASSIPGQHNEQFF; j_gene: TRBJ2-1; abundance: .; v_gene: TRBV19; d_gene: TRBD1
CDR3nt: TGTGCCAGCAGCTTAAATTTGTACAATGAGCAGTTCTTC; CDR3aa: CASSLNLYNEQFF; j_gene: TRBJ2-1; abundance: once; v_gene: TRBV7-6; d_gene: .
CDR3nt: TGTGCCAGTAGTACCTGGCCCCCGGGGGACACCATATATTTT; CDR3aa: CASSTWPPGDTIYF; j_gene: TRBJ1-3; abundance: .; v_gene: TRBV19; d_gene: .
CDR3nt: TGTGCCAGCAGCCCCGGCGGGGAGAACACTGAAGCTTTCTTT; CDR3aa: CASSPGGENTEAFF; j_gene: TRBJ1-1; abundance: .; v_gene: TRBV5-4; d_gene: .
CDR3nt: TGTGCCAGCAGCTTCAGGGGACTAGCGGGAGCCTACAATGAGCAGTTCTTC; CDR3aa: CASSFRGLAGAYNEQFF; j_gene: TRBJ2-1; abundance: few; v_gene: TRBV5-8; d_gene: TRBD2
CDR3nt: TGTGCCAGCCAACAGGGGGCGAGGACTGAAGCTTTCTTT; CDR3aa: CASQQGARTEAFF; j_gene: TRBJ1-1; abundance: .; v_gene: TRBV6-6; d_gene: TRBD1
CDR3nt: TGTGCCAGTAGTATTGTTCCGGGGAACACTGAAGCTTTCTTT; CDR3aa: CASSIVPGNTEAFF; j_gene: TRBJ1-1; abundance: .; v_gene: TRBV19; d_gene: .
CDR3nt: TGTGCCAGCAGCGTAGGGGGACAGGCCTACAATGAGCAGTTCTTC; CDR3aa: CASSVGGQAYNEQFF; j_gene: TRBJ2-1; abundance: .; v_gene: TRBV9; d_gene: TRBD1
CDR3nt: TGTGCCAGCAGTGAACCAGGACTAGCGGGAGATACGCAGTATTTT; CDR3aa: CASSEPGLAGDTQYF; j_gene: TRBJ2-3; abundance: .; v_gene: TRBV6-1; d_gene: TRBD2
CDR3nt: TGTGCCAGCAGTGAAGGGGCAGGGCCGAACACTGAAGCTTTCTTT; CDR3aa: CASSEGAGPNTEAFF; j_gene: TRBJ1-1; abundance: .; v_gene: TRBV25-1; d_gene: .
CDR3nt: TGTGCCAGTAGTATAGGGACAGGGCCCCTTATTGAGCAGTTCTTC; CDR3aa: CASSIGTGPLIEQFF; j_gene: TRBJ2-1; abundance: once; v_gene: TRBV19; d_gene: TRBD1
CDR3nt: TGTGCCAGCACCCACCTAAATCCCGGGGAGCTGTTTTTT; CDR3aa: CASTHLNPGELFF; j_gene: TRBJ2-2; abundance: .; v_gene: TRBV7-8; d_gene: .
CDR3nt: TGTGCCAGCAGCCTTTCGGTTGGGACGGCCTGGGATGAGCAGTTCTTC; CDR3aa: CASSLSVGTAWDEQFF; j_gene: TRBJ2-1; abundance: .; v_gene: TRBV13; d_gene: .
CDR3nt: TGTGCCAGCCTTCCGGGGAGCGCAGATACGCAGTATTTT; CDR3aa: CASLPGSADTQYF; j_gene: TRBJ2-3; abundance: .; v_gene: TRBV28; d_gene: .
CDR3nt: TGTGCCAGCAGTCGTGGGGATAGCAATCAGCCCCAGCATTTT; CDR3aa: CASSRGDSNQPQHF; j_gene: TRBJ1-5; abundance: .; v_gene: TRBV2; d_gene: .
CDR3nt: TGTGCCAGCAGCGACGTTGGGAGGACTAATGAAAAACTGTTTTTT; CDR3aa: CASSDVGRTNEKLFF; j_gene: TRBJ1-4; abundance: .; v_gene: TRBV2; d_gene: .
CDR3nt: TGTGCCAGCAGTAGTTCGTGGGGAACTGAAGAGACCCAGTACTTC; CDR3aa: CASSSSWGTEETQYF; j_gene: TRBJ2-5; abundance: .; v_gene: TRBV13; d_gene: .
CDR3nt: TGTGCCAGCAGACCGGACAGCTTGAACACTGAAGCTTTCTTT; CDR3aa: CASRPDSLNTEAFF; j_gene: TRBJ1-1; abundance: .; v_gene: TRBV6-5; d_gene: .
CDR3nt: TGTGCCACGACCCAAGGGAACTCTGGAAACACCATATATTTT; CDR3aa: CATTQGNSGNTIYF; j_gene: TRBJ1-3; abundance: .; v_gene: TRBV7-6; d_gene: .
CDR3nt: TGTGCCAGCAGTTTAAGAGGGGATGGCTACACCTTC; CDR3aa: CASSLRGDGYTF; j_gene: TRBJ1-2; abundance: .; v_gene: TRBV28; d_gene: .
CDR3nt: TGTGCCAGCAGCTTAGCGGGAGGGTTTATGAATGAGCAGTTCTTC; CDR3aa: CASSLAGGFMNEQFF; j_gene: TRBJ2-1; abundance: few; v_gene: TRBV11-2; d_gene: TRBD2
CDR3nt: TGTGCCAGCAGGTCACAGGGAACGTGGACTGAAGCTTTCTTT; CDR3aa: CASRSQGTWTEAFF; j_gene: TRBJ1-1; abundance: .; v_gene: TRBV6-5; d_gene: .
CDR3nt: TGTGCCAGCAGTTTATCATCAGGGGATGGATATGAAAAACTGTTTTTT; CDR3aa: CASSLSSGDGYEKLFF; j_gene: TRBJ1-4; abundance: few; v_gene: TRBV27; d_gene: .
CDR3nt: TGTGCCAGCAGTGAAGGTGGGAGTACAGATACGCAGTATTTT; CDR3aa: CASSEGGSTDTQYF; j_gene: TRBJ2-3; abundance: .; v_gene: TRBV2; d_gene: .
CDR3nt: TGTGCCAGCAGCCTGGTGGGAGCCGACACTGAAGCTTTCTTT; CDR3aa: CASSLVGADTEAFF; j_gene: TRBJ1-1; abundance: .; v_gene: TRBV7-9; d_gene: .
CDR3nt: TGTGCTAGCAGCTTCGACTGGAACACTGAAGCTTTCTTT; CDR3aa: CASSFDWNTEAFF; j_gene: TRBJ1-1; abundance: .; v_gene: TRBV7-7; d_gene: .
CDR3nt: TGTGCCAGCAGTGGCCGGCTCCGAGTAGCGGGAGGAGATACGCAGTATTTT; CDR3aa: CASSGRLRVAGGDTQYF; j_gene: TRBJ2-3; abundance: .; v_gene: TRBV25-1; d_gene: TRBD2